This section outlines one T cell receptor (beta chain) sequence together with its context. Its cognate antigen is unknown. This sample was taken from a study of shared clonotypes between healthy human individuals. Study conclusions and caveats: Among donors, the sharing of clonotypes was expected to be influenced by sequencing depth. Since donors were few, the genetic and exposure-history diversity represented was limited. Some clonotypes were shared by all four sorted-subset donors, while others were not shared. The non-shared ones had lower generation probabilities than the shared ones. Around 4.7% was the fraction of naive CD4 clonotypes found shared across a few donors.

The data were produced by immunoSEQ multiplex PCR, yet TCRdb's version contains in-frame clones alone and is incomplete. The table includes about 1,900,000 clones, roughly 95% detected once. The CDR3 loop spans 13 amino acids. V shed 5 bases and J shed 7 bases, with 12 bases lying between them. Germline loops: CDR1 MDHEN, CDR2 SYDVKM. CD45RO-negative, CCR7-positively selected cells formed the naive CD8 fraction, excluding terminally differentiated effector memory CD45RA+ cells. The receptor was derived from a man aged 18 to 29 in good health. The V call is TRBV28, the J call TRBJ1-5; D is uncertain. Material: naive CD8+ T cells sorted from blood. CDR3 sequence (DNA): TGTGCCAGCAGTCCAGCCCCACGGCAGCCCCAGCATTTT. It translates to CASSPAPRQPQHF.